The clone carrying this TCR beta chain has a handful of counts. These data are taken from a study of T cells after yellow fever vaccination. Using its own MiXCR run on the 5' RACE reads, TCRdb lists one record per CDR3 protein. This sample yields tens of thousands of distinct CDR3 sequences, of which approximately 7.3% are seen a single time; around 29% belongs to the top ten. Trimming removed 4 bases from V and 3 bases from J, with 13 bases in between. Per the germline V gene, CDR1 is MGHRA and CDR2 is YSYEKL. The CDR3 is 14 amino acids. This specimen consisted of CD8+ T cells sorted from PBMCs, obtained around 10 days after the first yellow fever vaccination. The receptor was derived from a man younger than 30 who received the YFV17D yellow fever vaccine. The chain has TRBV4-1 and TRBJ2-7; D perhaps matches TRBD1 (7 bases). CDR3 residues: CASSPGDSRYEQYF. CDR3 DNA: TGCGCCAGCAGCCCGGGGGACAGCCGCTACGAGCAGTACTTC.